This T cell receptor beta chain is drawn from a study of blood T cell repertoires in COVID-19. The overall study: Samples taken during acute and convalescent COVID-19 were collected in the United States, Italy and Spain.

In the authors' methods: How many nucleated cells were present was estimated from reference gene primer amplification. Measured with immunoSEQ multiplex PCR; TCRdb has only the in-frame clones, and not every one. The V and J calls and clone size are taken from that table; D and trimming were inferred from the DNA. The sample lists about 99,000 clones, roughly 79% occurring once. Seattle researchers signed up patients amid active infection and tracked them longitudinally. The CDR3 is 14 amino acids. In germline, CDR1 is MDHEN, CDR2 SYDVKM. V lost 4 bases, J lost 11 bases, and 9 bases stayed unmatched. The sample comprised peripheral blood. The V gene is TRBV28, the J gene TRBJ2-4; 9 nucleotides align to TRBD2. This clonotype originated in a man older than 75 with COVID-19, enrolled during active disease. DNA for the CDR3: TGTGCCAGCAGTTACCCCGGGACTAGCAGACTTCAGTACTTC. This gives the protein CASSYPGTSRLQYF.